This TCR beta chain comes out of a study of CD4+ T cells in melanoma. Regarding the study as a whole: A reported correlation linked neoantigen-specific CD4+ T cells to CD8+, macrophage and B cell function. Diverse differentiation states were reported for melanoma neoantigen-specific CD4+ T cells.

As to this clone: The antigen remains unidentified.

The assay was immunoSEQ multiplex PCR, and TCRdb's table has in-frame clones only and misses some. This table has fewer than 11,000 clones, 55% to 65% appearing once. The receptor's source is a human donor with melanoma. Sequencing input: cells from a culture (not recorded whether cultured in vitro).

CDR3 loop: CASSYLENQPQHF. The CDR3 nucleotides are TGTGCCAGCAGTTACTTAGAGAATCAGCCCCAGCATTTT. The chain links TRBV6-5 to TRBJ1-5; D gene ambiguous. The CDR3 runs to 13 residues. V was shortened by 1 base and J by 4 bases, with 5 bases between the two germline ends. Germline CDR1 and CDR2: MNHEY and SVGAGI.